This T cell receptor (beta chain) was documented in a study of cytomegalovirus exposure and HLA in healthy donors. General study points: Reports indicate that TCR beta sequences accurately predicted the HLA-A and HLA-B alleles of most subjects. The study put 150 to 200 TCR beta chains on its list as cytomegalovirus-associated.

A single count supports this clone. Antigen specificity is unknown. 60 Vbeta and 13 Jbeta primers were used in PCR. Method: immunoSEQ multiplex PCR; TCRdb's copy keeps in-frame clones and lacks some. The sample consists of around 170,000 clones, 65% to 85% of them appearing once. The sequenced sample consisted of PBMCs. This receptor was obtained from a man in his fifties or sixties in good health and CMV-seropositive.

The CDR3 region is CATDLRGIYGYTF. The CDR3 nucleotides are TGTGCCACCGACCTCAGGGGTATCTATGGCTACACCTTC. The genes are TRBV6-1 and TRBJ1-2; TRBD1 might be the D (6 bases). The V gene lost 10 bases and the J gene lost 4 bases, with 16 bases spanning the gap. CDR1 is MNHNS and CDR2 is SASEGT in the germline V gene. This CDR3 has 13 amino acids.